This T cell receptor beta chain was recorded in a study of vaccination and CD4 T cells after COVID-19. The time point: late sampling 161 to 241 days after vaccination in a few convalescent patients. Treatment in this sample: approximately 11-day PBMC culture with coronavirus spike peptide pools or control peptides (ViraFEST assay). In this sample, this clonotype turned up a few times. Its antigen remains unidentified. Scientists ran DNA taken from cultured CD4+ T cells through the Oncomine TCR Beta short-read assay for sequencing. TCRdb re-called the PCR reads with MiXCR, one entry per CDR3 protein. The table has about 22,000 distinct CDR3 sequences, roughly two fifths seen once. This clonotype was sampled from a human donor who had recovered from COVID-19. Sequences were derived from CD4+ T cells from blood, cultured in vitro, sampled about 7 months after SARS-CoV-2 vaccination.

CDR3 region: CASSFFDSEAFF. CDR3 DNA: TGTGCCAGCAGCTTTTTCGACAGTGAAGCTTTCTTT. The genes are TRBV7-8 and TRBJ1-1; perhaps TRBD1 as D (5 bases). Germline loops: CDR1 SGHVS, CDR2 FQNEAQ. CDR3 length equals 12 residues. The V gene lost 3 bases and the J gene lost 7 bases, with 9 bases spanning the gap.